These T cell receptor beta chains were read from a single sample in a study of patients and donors after allogeneic stem cell transplantation. One entry per CDR3 protein results from TCRdb running MiXCR on the RT-PCR reads. Of approximately 160,000 distinct CDR3 sequences in the sample, roughly 30% were seen once. The sample comprised blood, either unsorted or a sorted T cell fraction (not recorded which). Source of these receptors: a human donor who was either an allogeneic HSCT recipient or a stem cell or donor lymphocyte infusion donor (not recorded which). It is not recorded whose cells these are; they may come from a transplant donor. CDR3s include the opening cysteine and the closing phenylalanine or tryptophan. A D gene is named only where the DNA matches it firmly. Size is omitted from some rows. Given values are once, few, many or a class for expanded clones.

clone size: -
D gene: TRBD1
J gene: TRBJ1-2
V gene: TRBV28
CDR3 protein: CRWGPSQGKANYGYTF
CDR3 DNA: TGTCGGTGGGGACCCTCACAGGGGAAAGCTAACTATGGCTACACCTTC

clone size: -
D gene: -
J gene: TRBJ1-5
V gene: TRBV7-8
CDR3 protein: CASSLVGPREPQHF
CDR3 DNA: TGTGCCAGCAGCTTAGTAGGGCCGCGGGAGCCCCAGCATTTT

clone size: few
D gene: -
J gene: TRBJ1-6
V gene: TRBV3-1
CDR3 protein: CASSQSDNYSPLHF
CDR3 DNA: TGTGCCAGCAGCCAATCAGATAATTATTCACCCCTCCACTTT

clone size: many
D gene: -
J gene: TRBJ1-2
V gene: TRBV20-1
CDR3 protein: CSARLGTSGYTF
CDR3 DNA: TGCAGTGCTAGATTGGGGACGTCCGGCTACACCTTC

clone size: few
D gene: -
J gene: TRBJ1-1
V gene: TRBV5-8
CDR3 protein: CASSFLGSNSNTEAFF
CDR3 DNA: TGTGCCAGCAGCTTTTTAGGGTCGAACAGCAACACTGAAGCTTTCTTT

clone size: once
D gene: TRBD2
J gene: TRBJ2-1
V gene: TRBV11-3
CDR3 protein: CASSLPGTSGNNEQFF
CDR3 DNA: TGTGCCAGCAGCTTACCCGGGACTAGCGGAAACAATGAGCAGTTCTTC

clone size: -
D gene: -
J gene: TRBJ2-7
V gene: TRBV28
CDR3 protein: CACGPDTYEQYF
CDR3 DNA: TGTGCCTGCGGACCAGACACCTACGAGCAGTACTTC

clone size: -
D gene: -
J gene: TRBJ2-7
V gene: TRBV20-1
CDR3 protein: CSAGQAYEQYF
CDR3 DNA: TGCAGTGCTGGACAAGCCTACGAGCAGTACTTC

clone size: once
D gene: -
J gene: TRBJ2-7
V gene: TRBV10-3
CDR3 protein: CAISGVGAASGPYEQYF
CDR3 DNA: TGTGCCATCAGTGGGGTGGGGGCCGCTAGCGGACCCTACGAGCAGTACTTC

clone size: few
D gene: TRBD2
J gene: TRBJ2-3
V gene: TRBV20-1
CDR3 protein: CSALGLAGGATDTQYF
CDR3 DNA: TGCAGTGCTCTTGGACTAGCGGGAGGGGCCACAGATACGCAGTATTTT

clone size: -
D gene: -
J gene: TRBJ1-5
V gene: TRBV10-3
CDR3 protein: CAIRNPGNNQPQHF
CDR3 DNA: TGTGCCATCAGGAACCCCGGGAATAATCAGCCCCAGCATTTT

clone size: -
D gene: -
J gene: TRBJ1-2
V gene: TRBV18
CDR3 protein: CASSPDGIYGYTF
CDR3 DNA: TGTGCCAGCTCACCAGACGGGATCTATGGCTACACCTTC

clone size: -
D gene: -
J gene: TRBJ1-1
V gene: TRBV6-2/TRBV6-3
CDR3 protein: CARKFKENTEAFF
CDR3 DNA: TGTGCCAGAAAATTCAAGGAGAACACTGAAGCTTTCTTT

clone size: -
D gene: -
J gene: TRBJ1-1
V gene: TRBV12-3/TRBV12-4
CDR3 protein: CASNEGYVTFF
CDR3 DNA: TGTGCCAGCAACGAGGGATATGTGACTTTCTTT

clone size: -
D gene: TRBD1
J gene: TRBJ2-4
V gene: TRBV4-3
CDR3 protein: CASSRWTGNGAKNIQYF
CDR3 DNA: TGCGCCAGCAGCCGGTGGACAGGGAATGGAGCCAAAAACATTCAGTACTTC

clone size: few
D gene: -
J gene: TRBJ1-1
V gene: TRBV5-1
CDR3 protein: CASSLESVQEAFF
CDR3 DNA: TGCGCCAGCAGCTTGGAGTCAGTCCAAGAAGCTTTCTTT

clone size: many
D gene: TRBD1
J gene: TRBJ1-5
V gene: TRBV4-3
CDR3 protein: CASSQRQGHHQPQHF
CDR3 DNA: TGCGCCAGCAGCCAACGACAGGGGCATCATCAGCCCCAGCATTTT